This T cell receptor (beta chain) stems from a study of cytomegalovirus exposure and HLA in healthy donors. Notes on the study in general: Some segments of the V type, notably TRBV6-2 and TRBV6-3, were excluded as indistinguishable. In a later analysis, specific HLA alleles were associated with approximately 16,000 TCR beta sequences at a 0.05 false discovery rate. Immune exposure information comprised only CMV serostatus. Cytomegalovirus status was reportedly diagnosed by the classifier with high specificity and sensitivity.

In the PCR, 60 Vbeta and 13 Jbeta primers were used. Profiling relied on immunoSEQ multiplex PCR, and the TCRdb table lists in-frame clones only, not all of them. Among tens of thousands of clones, around 68% were seen once, and the ten largest hold over 14%. This clone was seen a handful of times. What it binds is not known. CDR3 length: 15 amino acids. Germline V gene data show CDR1 as LGHNA and CDR2 as YNFKEQ. Trimming left V 3 bases short and J 4 bases short, with 15 bases between. The receptor was derived from a woman aged 40 to 50 in good health and CMV-seropositive. V usage is TRBV4-2 and J usage is TRBJ2-5; maybe TRBD2 (5 bases). Sequenced sample: PBMCs. The CDR3 DNA is TGTGCCAGCAGCCACGCGGACGGGGTGGGAGAGACCCAGTACTTC. Translation gives CASSHADGVGETQYF.